This record looks at one T cell receptor beta chain sequence and its context. Its antigen remains unknown. With V trimmed by 1 base and J by 4 bases, 10 bases remained unmatched. Looked up from germline, CDR1 is DFQATT and CDR2 is SNEGSKA (reference sequence). CDR3 length: 16 residues. RNA transcripts gave rise to amplified TCR beta CDR3 regions. First-round RT-PCR of the TCR CDR3 relied on the HTBI primer set. A single record per CDR3 protein comes from TCRdb applying MiXCR to the multiplex PCR reads. The sample shows hundreds of thousands of distinct CDR3 sequences, roughly 22% of them seen only once. The sample is drawn from a study of T cells in Graves' hyperthyroidism and ophthalmopathy. Broader study findings: Ophthalmopathy got predicted by the model a median around six months before its onset. Ophthalmopathy stood apart from stable hyperthyroidism in a 13 V-J model.

V is TRBV20-1 and J is TRBJ2-1; 7 bases agree with TRBD2. Sample: blood. This clonotype originated in a man aged 30 to 45 with Graves' ophthalmopathy. CDR3 DNA: TGCAGTGCTAGAGTTCGGGGAGCGGGAAGATACAATGAGCAGTTCTTC. It is translated as CSARVRGAGRYNEQFF.